The following is a T cell receptor beta chain sequence with its context. Between the trimmed V and J ends, which lost 2 bases and 7 bases, there was a span of 12 bases. Germline V CDR1 and CDR2: MGHRA, YSYEKL. The CDR3 is 13 residues long. The entry originates in a study of control samples from healthy donors and cancer patients. Here immunoSEQ multiplex PCR was the method, and the copy in TCRdb shows in-frame clones only, minus some. This table has some 120,000 clones, over 85% appearing once. The chain combines TRBV4-1 with TRBJ2-7, with D unclear. The sequence was obtained from a man younger than 45 in good health. The sequencing input was blood. The CDR3 loop is CASSQIPLGEQYF. CDR3 in DNA: TGCGCCAGCAGCCAAATCCCATTAGGAGAGCAGTACTTC.